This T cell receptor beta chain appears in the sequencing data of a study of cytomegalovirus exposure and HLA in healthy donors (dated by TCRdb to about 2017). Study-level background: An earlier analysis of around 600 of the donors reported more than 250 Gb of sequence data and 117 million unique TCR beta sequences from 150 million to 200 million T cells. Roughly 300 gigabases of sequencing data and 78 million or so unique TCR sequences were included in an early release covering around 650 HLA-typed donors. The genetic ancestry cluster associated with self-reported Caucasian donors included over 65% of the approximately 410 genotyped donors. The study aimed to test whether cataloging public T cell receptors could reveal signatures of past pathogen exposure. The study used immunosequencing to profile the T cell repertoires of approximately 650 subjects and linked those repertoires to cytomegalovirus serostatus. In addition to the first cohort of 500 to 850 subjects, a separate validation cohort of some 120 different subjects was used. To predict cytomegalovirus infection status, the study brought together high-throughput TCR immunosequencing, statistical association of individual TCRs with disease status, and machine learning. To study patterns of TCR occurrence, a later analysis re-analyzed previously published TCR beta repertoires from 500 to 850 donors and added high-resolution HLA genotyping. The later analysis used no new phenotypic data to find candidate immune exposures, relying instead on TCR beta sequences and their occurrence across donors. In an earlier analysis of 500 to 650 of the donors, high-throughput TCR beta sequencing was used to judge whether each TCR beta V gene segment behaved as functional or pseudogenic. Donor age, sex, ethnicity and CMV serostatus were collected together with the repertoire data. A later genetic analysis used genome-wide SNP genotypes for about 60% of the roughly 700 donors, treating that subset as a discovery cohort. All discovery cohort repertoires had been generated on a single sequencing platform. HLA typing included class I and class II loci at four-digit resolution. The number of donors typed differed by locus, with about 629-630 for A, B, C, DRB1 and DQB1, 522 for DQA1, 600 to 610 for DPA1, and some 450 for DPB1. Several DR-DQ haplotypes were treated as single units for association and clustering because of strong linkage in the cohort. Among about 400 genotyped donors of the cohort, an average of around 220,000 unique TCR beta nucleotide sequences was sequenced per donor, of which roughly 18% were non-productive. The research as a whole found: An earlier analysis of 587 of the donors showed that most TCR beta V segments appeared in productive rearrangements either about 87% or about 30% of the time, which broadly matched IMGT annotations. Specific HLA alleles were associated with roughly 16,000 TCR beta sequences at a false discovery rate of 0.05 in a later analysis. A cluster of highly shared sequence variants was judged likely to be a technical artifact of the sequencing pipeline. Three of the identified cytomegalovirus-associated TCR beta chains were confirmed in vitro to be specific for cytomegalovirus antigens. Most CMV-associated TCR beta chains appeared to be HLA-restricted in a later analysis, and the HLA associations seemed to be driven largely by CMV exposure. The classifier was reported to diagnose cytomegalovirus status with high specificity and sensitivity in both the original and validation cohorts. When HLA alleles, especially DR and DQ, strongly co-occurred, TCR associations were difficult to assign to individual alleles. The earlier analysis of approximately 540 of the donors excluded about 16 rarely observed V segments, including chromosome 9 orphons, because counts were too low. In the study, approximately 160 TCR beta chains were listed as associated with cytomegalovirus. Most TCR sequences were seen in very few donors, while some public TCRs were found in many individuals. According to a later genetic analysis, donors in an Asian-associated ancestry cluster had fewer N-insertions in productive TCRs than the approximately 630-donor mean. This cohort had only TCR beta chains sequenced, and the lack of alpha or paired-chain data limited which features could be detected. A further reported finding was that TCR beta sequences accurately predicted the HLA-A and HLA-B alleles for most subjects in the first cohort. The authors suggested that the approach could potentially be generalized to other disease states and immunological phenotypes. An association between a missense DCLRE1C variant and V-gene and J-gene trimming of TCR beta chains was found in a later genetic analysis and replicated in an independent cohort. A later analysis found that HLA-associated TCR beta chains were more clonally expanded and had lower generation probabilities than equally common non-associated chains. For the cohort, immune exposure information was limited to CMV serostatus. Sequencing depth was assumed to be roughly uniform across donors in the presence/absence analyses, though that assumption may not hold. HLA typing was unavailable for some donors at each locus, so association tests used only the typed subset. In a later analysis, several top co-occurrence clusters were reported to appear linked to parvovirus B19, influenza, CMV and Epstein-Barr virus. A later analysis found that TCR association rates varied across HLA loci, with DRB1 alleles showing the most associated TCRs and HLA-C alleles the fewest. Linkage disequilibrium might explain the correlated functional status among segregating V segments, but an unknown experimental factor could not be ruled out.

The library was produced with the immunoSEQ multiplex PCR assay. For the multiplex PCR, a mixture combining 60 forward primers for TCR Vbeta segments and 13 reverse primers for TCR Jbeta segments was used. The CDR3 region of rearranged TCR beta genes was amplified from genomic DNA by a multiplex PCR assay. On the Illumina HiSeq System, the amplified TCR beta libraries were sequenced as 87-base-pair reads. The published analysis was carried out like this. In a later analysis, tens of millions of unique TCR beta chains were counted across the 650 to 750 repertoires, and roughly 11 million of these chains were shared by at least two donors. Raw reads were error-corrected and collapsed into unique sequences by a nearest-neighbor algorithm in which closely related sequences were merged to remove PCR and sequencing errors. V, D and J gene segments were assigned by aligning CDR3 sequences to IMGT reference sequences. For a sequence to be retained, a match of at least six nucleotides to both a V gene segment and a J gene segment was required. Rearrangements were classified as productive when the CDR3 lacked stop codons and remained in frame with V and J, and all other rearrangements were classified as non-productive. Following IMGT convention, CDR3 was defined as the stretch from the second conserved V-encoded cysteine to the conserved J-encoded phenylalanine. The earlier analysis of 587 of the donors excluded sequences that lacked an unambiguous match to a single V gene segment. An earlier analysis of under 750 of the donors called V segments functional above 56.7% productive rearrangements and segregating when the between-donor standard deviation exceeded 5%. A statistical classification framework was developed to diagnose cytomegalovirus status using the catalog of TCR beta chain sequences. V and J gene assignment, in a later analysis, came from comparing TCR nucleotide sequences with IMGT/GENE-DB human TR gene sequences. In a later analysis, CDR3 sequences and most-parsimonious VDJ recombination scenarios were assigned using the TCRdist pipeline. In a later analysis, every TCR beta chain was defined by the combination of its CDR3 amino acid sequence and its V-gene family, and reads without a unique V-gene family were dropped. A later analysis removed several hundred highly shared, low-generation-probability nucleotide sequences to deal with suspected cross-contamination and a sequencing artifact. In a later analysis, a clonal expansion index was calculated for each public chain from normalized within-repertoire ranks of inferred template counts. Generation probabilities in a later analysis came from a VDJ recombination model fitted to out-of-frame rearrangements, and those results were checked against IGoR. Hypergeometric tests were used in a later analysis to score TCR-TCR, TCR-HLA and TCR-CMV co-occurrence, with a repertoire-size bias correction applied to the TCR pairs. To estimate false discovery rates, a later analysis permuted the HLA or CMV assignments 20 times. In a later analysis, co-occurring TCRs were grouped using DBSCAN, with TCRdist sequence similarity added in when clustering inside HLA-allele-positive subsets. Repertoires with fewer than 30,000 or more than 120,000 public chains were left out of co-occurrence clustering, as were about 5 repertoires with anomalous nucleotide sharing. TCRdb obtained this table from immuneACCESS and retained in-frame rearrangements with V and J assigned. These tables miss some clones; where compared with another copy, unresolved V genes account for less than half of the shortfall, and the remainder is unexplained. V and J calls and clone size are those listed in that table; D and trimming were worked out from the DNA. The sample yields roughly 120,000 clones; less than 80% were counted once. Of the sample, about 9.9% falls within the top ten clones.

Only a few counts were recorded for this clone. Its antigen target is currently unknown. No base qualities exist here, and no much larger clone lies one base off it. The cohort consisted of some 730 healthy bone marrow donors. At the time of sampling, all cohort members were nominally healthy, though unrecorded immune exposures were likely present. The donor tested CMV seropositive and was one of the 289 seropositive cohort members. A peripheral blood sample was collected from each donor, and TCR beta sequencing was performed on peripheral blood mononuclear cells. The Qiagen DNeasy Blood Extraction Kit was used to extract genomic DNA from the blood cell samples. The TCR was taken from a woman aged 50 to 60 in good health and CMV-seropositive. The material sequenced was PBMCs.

The nucleotides are TGTGCCTGGGTCGCGTTAGCGGGGCTCACAGATACGCAGTATTTT. This translates into CAWVALAGLTDTQYF. This receptor chain uses TRBV30 and TRBJ2-3; TRBD2 fits 8 bases in the junction. At the junction V is shortened by 5 bases and J by 2 bases; bases outside the gene matches: 9. The germline V gene encodes CDR1 GTSNPN and CDR2 SVGIG (reference sequence). Its CDR3 holds 15 amino acids, cysteine through phenylalanine. Only the CDR3 portion is preserved as DNA: 45 bases, with reading frame beginning at the first base.